This TCR beta chain was identified during a study of human T cells and chemical hapten exposure. To note about this clonotype: The antigen remains undetermined.

CDR3 length: 15 residues. Trimming cost V 5 bases and J 9 bases; bases outside gene matches: 8. The germline V gene encodes CDR1 SGHTA and CDR2 FQGNSA. Study-wide results and caveats: Expanded TCRs formed significantly more large CDR3 similarity clusters than controls.

The sample's time point: patch test 3, about 24 weeks after DPC sensitization. Treatment noted: therapeutic diphenylcyclopropenone sensitization with weekly scalp DPC. From whole blood left unfractionated, total RNA was extracted. TCRdb called the RACE reads again in MiXCR, with one record for every CDR3 protein. This repertoire shows 95,000 to 150,000 distinct CDR3 sequences, roughly 10% found once; its top ten account for 2.4%. The receptor was derived from a woman between 50 and 59 years old with alopecia areata. Some clones in this sample may be carry-over from other donors' samples. The V and J genes are TRBV7-2 and TRBJ1-6; 9 bases fit TRBD1. The input for sequencing was whole blood, taken in connection with sensitization to the hapten diphenylcyclopropenone (DPC). The CDR3 spells CASSPRQGGGSPLHF. CDR3 in DNA: TGTGCCAGCAGCCCTAGACAGGGGGGTGGTTCACCCCTCCACTTT.